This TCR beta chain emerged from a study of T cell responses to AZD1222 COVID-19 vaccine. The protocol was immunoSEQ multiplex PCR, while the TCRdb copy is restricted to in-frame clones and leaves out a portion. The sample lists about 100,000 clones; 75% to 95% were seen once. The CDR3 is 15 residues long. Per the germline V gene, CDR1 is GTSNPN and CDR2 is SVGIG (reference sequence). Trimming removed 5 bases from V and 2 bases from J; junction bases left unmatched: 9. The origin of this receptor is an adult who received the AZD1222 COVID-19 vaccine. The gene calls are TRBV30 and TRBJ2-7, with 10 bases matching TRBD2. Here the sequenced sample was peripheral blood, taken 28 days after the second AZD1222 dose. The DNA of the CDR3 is TGTGCCTGGGATTTTGGACTAGCGGTTACCTACGAGCAGTACTTC. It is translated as CAWDFGLAVTYEQYF.